The entry that follows covers one T cell receptor beta chain sequence. This sample stems from a study of blood T cell repertoires in COVID-19. Study at large: Donors in the United States, Italy and Spain gave samples during acute or convalescent COVID-19.

The CDR3 is made up of 16 amino acids. Trimming removed 6 bases from V and 4 bases from J; junction bases left unmatched: 10. Germline CDR1 SGHNT, CDR2 YENEEA. Original data processing: From reference gene primer amplification, estimates of nucleated cell counts were derived. Libraries were prepared by immunoSEQ multiplex PCR; TCRdb keeps only in-frame clonotypes and omits some of them. The V and J calls and clone size come from that table; D and trimming were worked out from the DNA. This table has about 210,000 clones, 81% appearing once. Everyone who took part was about 18 to 90 years old, and they came from some 23 US areas.

The clonotype comes from a woman between 50 and 59 years old with acute COVID-19. The chain is built from TRBV11-3 and TRBJ2-2; 8 nucleotides align to TRBD1. Specimen: PBMCs or T cells enriched from blood (not recorded which). CDR3 residues: CASSPGTGAGTGELFF. DNA of the CDR3: TGTGCCAGCAGTCCAGGGACAGGCGCTGGCACCGGGGAGCTGTTTTTT.